These 27 T cell receptor beta chains were sequenced from one sample in a study of PD-L1 blockade in urothelial cancer. Produced via immunoSEQ multiplex PCR; TCRdb's table is partial and in-frame only. The table records about 45,000 clones, approximately 88% of them present only once. This sample comprised PBMCs, obtained around atezolizumab (anti-PD-L1) treatment. The receptors stem from an elderly man with urothelial cancer.

This chain joins TRBV27 and TRBJ1-1; D is perhaps TRBD1 (6 bases). Trimming stripped 5 bases from V and 4 bases from J, with 23 bases between. The CDR3 has 17 amino acids. Germline V gene sequence: CDR1 MNHEY, CDR2 SMNVEV (reference sequence). The CDR3, as DNA: TGTGCCAGCAGTCACCATCCTGTCAGGGGCAGGGTCACTGAAGCTTTCTTT. Translation: CASSHHPVRGRVTEAFF.

The V and J genes are TRBV7-9 and TRBJ1-1, with D unresolved. Trimming took off 5 bases at V and 2 bases at J, with 24 bases between the two ends. Per germline, CDR1 SEHNR and CDR2 FQNEAQ (reference sequence). This CDR3 has 18 residues. This CDR3 is CASSHPVGRGWENTEAFF. The CDR3 DNA sequence: TGTGCCAGCAGCCACCCCGTCGGGAGAGGATGGGAAAACACTGAAGCTTTCTTT.

V is TRBV11-2 and J is TRBJ2-4; D perhaps matches TRBD1 (5 bases). CDR3 length equals 18 residues. Germline CDR1 reads SGHAT; CDR2 reads FQNNGV. V lost 1 base and J 0 bases, leaving 16 bases between the germline ends. CDR3 nucleotides: TGTGCCAGCAGCTTAGGCCCTGTAGGGGCAGGAGCCAAAAACATTCAGTACTTC. It encodes CASSLGPVGAGAKNIQYF.

This clone was seen only once. V usage is TRBV19 and J usage is TRBJ2-1; D possibly corresponds to TRBD2 (5 bases). Germline V gene sequence: CDR1 LNHDA, CDR2 SQIVND (reference sequence). The CDR3 totals 13 residues. V lost 3 bases and J lost 4, with 7 bases in between. The CDR3 coding sequence is TGTGCCAGTAGTATCGGGGTGTACAATGAGCAGTTCTTC. Translation gives CASSIGVYNEQFF.

The chain combines TRBV27 with TRBJ2-7; perhaps TRBD2 as D (6 bases). CDR3 length equals 15 residues. V lost 0 bases to trimming and J lost 1 base, with 10 bases between them. Germline CDR1 reads MNHEY; CDR2 reads SMNVEV (reference sequence). The DNA for the CDR3 is TGTGCCAGCAGTTTATCAGGGCGGGGTTCCTACGAGCAGTACTTC. It encodes CASSLSGRGSYEQYF.

This chain uses TRBV5-4 with TRBJ2-3; 8 nucleotides align to TRBD2. Per germline, CDR1 SGHNT and CDR2 YYREEE (reference sequence). V gave up 7 bases and J gave up 3 bases; unmatched junction bases: 16. The CDR3 contains 17 residues. CDR3 in DNA: TGTGCCAGCCAGTACCGGACAAGCGGGAGTCGTACAGATACGCAGTATTTT. Encoded protein: CASQYRTSGSRTDTQYF. The full variable domain, completed using reference TRBV5-4 and TRBJ2-3, is ETGVTQSPTHLIKTRGQQVTLRCSSQSGHNTVSWYQQALGQGPQFIFQYYREEENGRGNFPPRFSGLQFPNYSSELNVNALELDDSALYLCASQYRTSGSRTDTQYFGPGTRLTVL.

This chain links TRBV11-2 with TRBJ2-6, with D unclear. The CDR3 has 16 residues. The V gene's germline CDR1 is SGHAT and CDR2 FQNNGV. The V end lost 5 bases, the J end lost 0 bases, and 11 bases lay between the germline ends. CDR3 protein: CASSANVFSGANVLTF. CDR3 DNA sequence: TGTGCCAGCAGCGCGAATGTTTTCTCTGGGGCCAACGTCCTGACTTTC. The full variable domain, its missing parts supplied by reference TRBV11-2 and TRBJ2-6, is EAGVAQSPRYKIIEKRQSVAFWCNPISGHATLYWYQQILGQGPKLLIQFQNNGVVDDSQLPKDRFSAERLKGVDSTLKIQPAKLEDSAVYLCASSANVFSGANVLTFGAGSRLTVL.

The chain combines TRBV7-6 with TRBJ2-1; perhaps TRBD2 as D (5 bases). This CDR3 is 16 amino acids long. Germline lookup yields CDR1 SGHVS and CDR2 FNYEAQ. Trimming stripped 5 bases from V and 2 bases from J, with 16 bases between. The CDR3: CASSPGNRIAYNEQFF. The CDR3 coding sequence is TGTGCCAGCAGCCCCGGGAATCGGATCGCCTACAATGAGCAGTTCTTC.

The J gene is TRBJ2-1, the V gene TRBV10-2, with 10 nucleotides matching TRBD2. Per germline, CDR1 WSHSY and CDR2 SAAADI. This CDR3 region has 16 residues. Trimming cost V 5 bases and J 3 bases; bases outside gene matches: 7. The CDR3 DNA reads TGCGCCAGCAGTACGACTAGCGGGCCGAGCTACAATGAGCAGTTCTTC. Its translation is CASSTTSGPSYNEQFF.

This chain links TRBV5-1 with TRBJ2-5, with 16 bases aligning to TRBD2. This CDR3 spans 18 amino acids. Germline lookup yields CDR1 SGHRS and CDR2 YFSETQ. The V segment lost 1 base and the J segment 5 bases; nucleotides outside the gene matches: 8. Written as DNA, the CDR3 is TGCGCCAGCAGCTTGTTGGGACTAGCGGGAGGGGGATTGGAGACCCAGTACTTC. Protein sequence: CASSLLGLAGGGLETQYF.

CDR3 region: CASSRRQAPGNTIYF. DNA of the CDR3: TGCGCCAGCAGCCGTCGACAGGCCCCTGGAAACACCATATATTTT. The rearrangement links TRBV5-1 to TRBJ1-3, with D perhaps TRBD1 (6 bases). Germline CDR1 SGHRS, CDR2 YFSETQ. The CDR3 consists of 15 residues. The ends were cut back, 4 bases at V and 2 bases at J, with 13 bases in the middle.

This chain joins TRBV5-1 and TRBJ1-3; D ambiguous. Trimming shortened V by 0 bases and J by 3 bases, and 13 bases separated the two germline ends. The CDR3 spans 16 residues. Germline loops: CDR1 SGHRS, CDR2 YFSETQ. CDR3 DNA: TGCGCCAGCAGCTTGGGGCAGGCCCGCTTTGGAAACACCATATATTTT. This sequence encodes CASSLGQARFGNTIYF.

The J gene is TRBJ2-4, the V gene TRBV4-1, with 8 bases identical to TRBD2. Germline CDR1 and CDR2: MGHRA and YSYEKL. The trim removed 0 bases at V and 0 bases at J, leaving 4 bases unmatched. CDR3 length: 17 amino acids. The CDR3 DNA sequence: TGCGCCAGCAGCCAAGAGTCAGCGGGAGTAGCCAAAAACATTCAGTACTTC. It yields the protein CASSQESAGVAKNIQYF.

This chain connects TRBV20-1 to TRBJ2-5; D remains ambiguous. The V end was cut by 8 bases, the J end by 3 bases, with 10 bases between. The CDR3 sequence is 11 residues long. The germline V gene encodes CDR1 DFQATT and CDR2 SNEGSKA (reference sequence). In nucleotides, the CDR3 is TGCAGTATCTATCCGAAAGAGACCCAGTACTTC. It codes for CSIYPKETQYF.

With regard to this clone: The junction differs from germline at one of its ends, possibly a read error. The chain employs TRBV18 and TRBJ2-5; D call uncertain. The CDR3 is made up of 12 amino acids. Germline V gene lookup returns CDR1 KGHSH and CDR2 LQKENI. DNA of the CDR3: TGTGCCAGCTCACCATACCAAGAGGCCCAGTACTTC. Translation: CASSPYQEAQYF.

The chain's CDR3 is CASRLGRIGSEQYF. In nucleotides, the CDR3 is TGTGCCAGCAGGCTGGGGAGAATCGGAAGCGAGCAGTACTTC. V usage is TRBV2 and J usage is TRBJ2-7, with D possibly being TRBD2 (5 bases). The V end was cut by 6 bases, the J end by 6 bases, with 18 bases between. CDR3 length: 14 residues. Looked up from germline, CDR1 is SNHLY and CDR2 is FYNNEI.

The table lists this clone with a count of one. The chain is built from TRBV11-2 and TRBJ2-7; TRBD1 is a possible D gene (6 bases). CDR1 and CDR2 (germline): SGHAT, FQNNGV. Trimming took off 1 base at V and 3 bases at J, with 10 bases between the two ends. The CDR3 totals 14 residues. CDR3 coding DNA: TGTGCCAGCAGCTTAGGAGGGGGAAACTACGAGCAGTACTTC. As protein: CASSLGGGNYEQYF.

The chain couples TRBV30 to TRBJ1-1; D gene ambiguous. Germline-derived CDR1 and CDR2 are GTSNPN and SVGIG (reference sequence). V was cut by 4 bases and J by 1 base, with 10 bases left in between. This CDR3 has 13 amino acids. DNA of the CDR3: TGTGCCTGGAAGGGCGGGAAGAACACTGAAGCTTTCTTT. This gives the protein CAWKGGKNTEAFF. The variable domain in full, completed from reference TRBV30 and TRBJ1-1, reads SQTIHQWPATLVQPVGSPLSLECTVEGTSNPNLYWYRQAAGRGLQLLFYSVGIGQISSEVPQNLSASRPQDRQFILSSKKLLLSDSGFYLCAWKGGKNTEAFFGQGTRLTVV.

CDR3 in DNA: TGTGCCAGCAGCTTACCCGGGATCTCGAAGGAGTTCTTC. Translated: CASSLPGISKEFF. This chain connects TRBV7-2 to TRBJ2-1, with D possibly being TRBD2 (5 bases). The CDR3 loop spans 13 amino acids. Germline-derived CDR1 and CDR2 are SGHTA and FQGNSA. Deletions cut 2 bases from V and 14 bases from J, with 16 bases between.

The V and J genes are TRBV28 and TRBJ1-1, with TRBD1 matching 9 bases. The CDR3 sequence is 15 residues long. Germline V gives CDR1 MDHEN, CDR2 SYDVKM. With V trimmed by 3 bases and J by 2 bases, 4 bases remained unmatched. The CDR3 DNA sequence: TGTGCCAGCAGTTTGGGGGGACAGGGCAACACTGAAGCTTTCTTT. This codes for CASSLGGQGNTEAFF.

This clone has only a few counts. The gene calls are TRBV9 and TRBJ1-5; TRBD1 is a possible D gene (5 bases). The CDR3 is 15 residues long. The V gene lost 2 bases and the J gene lost 0 bases, with 9 bases spanning the gap. Germline-derived CDR1 and CDR2 are SGDLS and YYNGEE. CDR3 coding DNA: TGTGCCAGCAGCGTCGGGGGATATAGCAATCAGCCCCAGCATTTT. Translation gives CASSVGGYSNQPQHF.

The gene calls are TRBV27 and TRBJ2-3; 8 bases match TRBD2. The germline V gene has CDR1 MNHEY and CDR2 SMNVEV (reference sequence). J was trimmed by 0 bases and V by 10 bases; bases with no gene match: 15. CDR3 size: 17 residues. This CDR3 reads CATDTGAGDSSTDTQYF. CDR3 DNA sequence: TGTGCCACCGACACAGGAGCGGGGGACTCGAGCACAGATACGCAGTATTTT.

CDR3 residues: CASRPSGAYTGELFF. The CDR3 DNA follows: TGTGCCAGTAGACCTAGCGGGGCCTACACCGGGGAGCTGTTTTTT. The genes are TRBV19 and TRBJ2-2; 9 bases line up with TRBD2. The CDR3 is 15 residues long. Unmatched junction bases numbered 5, after V lost 6 bases and J lost 3 bases. Germline V CDR1 and CDR2: LNHDA, SQIVND (reference sequence).

V is TRBV5-6 and J is TRBJ2-1; a weak D match, TRBD1 (5 bases). Germline lookup yields CDR1 SGHDT and CDR2 YYEEEE. The CDR3 spans 17 residues. The V gene lost 0 bases and the J gene lost 4 bases, with 17 bases spanning the gap. The chain's CDR3 is CASSLGLRQGVYNEQFF. In DNA form, the CDR3 reads TGTGCCAGCAGCTTGGGTCTGCGGCAGGGTGTTTACAATGAGCAGTTCTTC.

J is TRBJ2-7 and V is TRBV6-1; D unresolved. The germline V gene encodes CDR1 MNHNS and CDR2 SASEGT. This CDR3 is 14 amino acids long. Trimming shortened V by 3 bases and J by 0 bases, and 9 bases separated the two germline ends. CDR3 protein: CASSEEPRSYEQYF. The DNA of the CDR3 is TGTGCCAGCAGTGAGGAGCCCCGCTCCTACGAGCAGTACTTC.

For this clone: Other DNA variants within this sample encode the same CDR3. V gene TRBV29-1 combines with J gene TRBJ2-3; 7 positions agree with TRBD2. The germline V gene has CDR1 SQVTM and CDR2 ANQGSEA. V lost 1 base to trimming and J lost 1 base; unmatched junction nucleotides: 2. This CDR3 is 14 amino acids long. The CDR3 bases are TGCAGCGTTGAAGGGGGGAGGGGCACAGATACGCAGTATTTT. Protein product: CSVEGGRGTDTQYF.

The chain couples TRBV10-3 to TRBJ2-2; 8 bases agree with TRBD1. Germline values: CDR1 ENHRY, CDR2 SYGVKD. Trimming removed 11 bases from V and 6 bases from J; junction bases left unmatched: 17. CDR3 size: 16 residues. CDR3 sequence: CAVQENRGFRPGELFF. CDR3 DNA sequence: TGTGCCGTCCAGGAAAACAGGGGGTTCAGGCCCGGGGAGCTGTTTTTT.